The clone carrying this TCR beta chain was counted between two and nine times. Germline V gene sequence: CDR1 SGHDN, CDR2 FVKESK. The ends lost 1 base at V and 7 bases at J; junction bases unmatched: 5. CDR3 size: 14 residues. Authors' processing steps: Amplified reference gene primers provided the basis for estimating nucleated cell counts. Assay: immunoSEQ multiplex PCR; the TCRdb copy retains only in-frame clones and omits some. That table is the source of V, J and clone size, and D and trimming were worked out from the DNA. Counted here are roughly 180,000 clones, 79% occurring once; the ten biggest clones make up 15% to 20%. The sample belongs to a study of blood T cell repertoires in COVID-19.

Source material: peripheral blood. The chain is built from TRBV14 and TRBJ1-2; 8 bases are shared with TRBD1. The source is a man aged 55-75 years with active or convalescent COVID-19. The CDR3 DNA reads TGTGCCAGCAGCCAAGGGACAGGGTCATTTGGCTACACCTTC. Translating it yields CASSQGTGSFGYTF.